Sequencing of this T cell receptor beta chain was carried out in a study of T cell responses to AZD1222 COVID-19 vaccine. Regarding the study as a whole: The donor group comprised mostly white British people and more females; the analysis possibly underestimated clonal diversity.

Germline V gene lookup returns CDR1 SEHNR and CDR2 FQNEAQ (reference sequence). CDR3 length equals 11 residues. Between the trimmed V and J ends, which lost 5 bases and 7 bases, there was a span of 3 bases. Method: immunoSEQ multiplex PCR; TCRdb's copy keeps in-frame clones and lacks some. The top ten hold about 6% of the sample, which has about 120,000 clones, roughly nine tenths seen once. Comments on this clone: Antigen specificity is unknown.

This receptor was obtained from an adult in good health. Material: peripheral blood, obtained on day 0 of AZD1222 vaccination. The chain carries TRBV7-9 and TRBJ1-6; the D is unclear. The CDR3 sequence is CASSRNSPLHF. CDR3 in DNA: TGTGCCAGCAGCAGAAATTCACCCCTCCACTTT.